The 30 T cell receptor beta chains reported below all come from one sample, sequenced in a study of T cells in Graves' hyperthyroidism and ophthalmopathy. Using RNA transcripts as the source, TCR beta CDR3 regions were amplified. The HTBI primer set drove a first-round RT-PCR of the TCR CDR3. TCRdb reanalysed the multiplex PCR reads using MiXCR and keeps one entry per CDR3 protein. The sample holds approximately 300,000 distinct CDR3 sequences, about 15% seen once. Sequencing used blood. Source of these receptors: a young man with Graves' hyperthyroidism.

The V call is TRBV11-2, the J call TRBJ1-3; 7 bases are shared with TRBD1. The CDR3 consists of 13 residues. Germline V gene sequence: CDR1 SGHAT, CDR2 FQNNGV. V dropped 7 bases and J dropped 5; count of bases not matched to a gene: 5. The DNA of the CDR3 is TGTGCCAGCAACCGGAGGGGGCGAAACACCATATATTTT. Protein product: CASNRRGRNTIYF.

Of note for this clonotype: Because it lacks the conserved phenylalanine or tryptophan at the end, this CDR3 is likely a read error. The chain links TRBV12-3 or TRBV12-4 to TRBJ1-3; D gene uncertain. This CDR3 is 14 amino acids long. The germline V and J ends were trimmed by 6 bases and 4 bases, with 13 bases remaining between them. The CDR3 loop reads CASRRYTRGNTIYL. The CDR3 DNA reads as TGTGCCAGCAGGCGCTACACAAGAGGAAACACCATATATCTT.

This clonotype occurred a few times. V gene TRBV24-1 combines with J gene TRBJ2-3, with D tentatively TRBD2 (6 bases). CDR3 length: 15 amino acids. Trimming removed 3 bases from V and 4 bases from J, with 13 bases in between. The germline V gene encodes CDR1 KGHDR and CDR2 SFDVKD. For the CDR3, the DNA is TGTGCCACCAGTGATCGGGAGAGGTTTTCAGATACGCAGTATTTT. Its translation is CATSDRERFSDTQYF.

DNA of the CDR3: TGTGCCAGCAGCCGCTCAGTGATCGGCACCGGGGAGCTGTTTTTT. Amino acids: CASSRSVIGTGELFF. V usage is TRBV3-1 and J usage is TRBJ2-2; unclear D gene. Trimming pared 4 bases from V and 4 bases from J, leaving 13 bases between. This CDR3 region has 15 residues. Germline V gene sequence: CDR1 LGHDT, CDR2 YNNKEL (reference sequence).

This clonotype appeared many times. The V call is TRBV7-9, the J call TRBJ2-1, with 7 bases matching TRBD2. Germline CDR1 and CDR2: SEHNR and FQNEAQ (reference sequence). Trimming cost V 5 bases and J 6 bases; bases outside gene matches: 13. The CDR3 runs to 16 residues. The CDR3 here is CASSPQLREGGNEQFF. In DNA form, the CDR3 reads TGTGCCAGCAGCCCGCAATTGAGGGAGGGTGGCAATGAGCAGTTCTTC.

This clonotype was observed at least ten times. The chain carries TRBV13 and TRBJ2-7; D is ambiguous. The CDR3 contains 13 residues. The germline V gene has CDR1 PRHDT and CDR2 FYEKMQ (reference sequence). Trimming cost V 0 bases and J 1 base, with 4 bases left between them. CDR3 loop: CASSLGRSYEQYF. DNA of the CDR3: TGTGCCAGCAGCTTAGGACGATCCTACGAGCAGTACTTC. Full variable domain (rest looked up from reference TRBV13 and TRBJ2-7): AAGVIQSPRHLIKEKRETATLKCYPIPRHDTVYWYQQGPGQDPQFLISFYEKMQSDKGSIPDRFSAQQFSDYHSELNMSSLELGDSALYFCASSLGRSYEQYFGPGTRLTVT.

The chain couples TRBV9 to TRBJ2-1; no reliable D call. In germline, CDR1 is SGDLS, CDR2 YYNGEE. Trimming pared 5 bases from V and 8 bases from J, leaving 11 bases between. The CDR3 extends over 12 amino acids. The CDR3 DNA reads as TGTGCCAGCAGTGAATCCGGCGATGAGCAGTTCTTC. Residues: CASSESGDEQFF.

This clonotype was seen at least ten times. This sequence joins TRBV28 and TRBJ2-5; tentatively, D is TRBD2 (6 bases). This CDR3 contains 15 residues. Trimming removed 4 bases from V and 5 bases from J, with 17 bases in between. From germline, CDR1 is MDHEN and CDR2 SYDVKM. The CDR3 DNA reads TGTGCCAGCAGTTACGGGAGTAAGGGCGGGGAGACCCAGTACTTC. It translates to CASSYGSKGGETQYF.

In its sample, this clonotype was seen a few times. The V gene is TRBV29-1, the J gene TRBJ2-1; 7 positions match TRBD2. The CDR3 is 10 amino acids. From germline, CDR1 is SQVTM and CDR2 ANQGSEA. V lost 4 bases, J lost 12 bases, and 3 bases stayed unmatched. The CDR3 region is CSVAAGVQFF. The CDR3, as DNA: TGCAGCGTTGCGGCGGGGGTGCAGTTCTTC.

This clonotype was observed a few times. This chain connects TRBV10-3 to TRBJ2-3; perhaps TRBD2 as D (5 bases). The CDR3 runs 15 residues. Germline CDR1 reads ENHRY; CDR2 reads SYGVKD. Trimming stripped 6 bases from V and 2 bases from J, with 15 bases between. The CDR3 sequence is CAISDAQRHTDTQYF. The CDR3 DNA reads TGTGCCATCAGCGACGCCCAGCGGCACACAGATACGCAGTATTTT.

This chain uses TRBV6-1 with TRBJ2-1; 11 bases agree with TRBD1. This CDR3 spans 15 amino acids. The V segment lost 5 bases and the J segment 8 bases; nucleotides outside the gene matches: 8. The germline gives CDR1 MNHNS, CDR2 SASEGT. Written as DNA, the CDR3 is TGTGCCAGCAGTTCGCGGACAGGGGGCGTATATGAGCAGTTCTTC. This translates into CASSSRTGGVYEQFF.

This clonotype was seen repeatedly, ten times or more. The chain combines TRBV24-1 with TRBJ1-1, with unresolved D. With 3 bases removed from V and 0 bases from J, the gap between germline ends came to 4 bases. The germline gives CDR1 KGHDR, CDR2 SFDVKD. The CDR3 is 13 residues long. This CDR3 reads CATSDRVNTEAFF. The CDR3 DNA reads TGTGCCACCAGTGATCGGGTGAACACTGAAGCTTTCTTT.

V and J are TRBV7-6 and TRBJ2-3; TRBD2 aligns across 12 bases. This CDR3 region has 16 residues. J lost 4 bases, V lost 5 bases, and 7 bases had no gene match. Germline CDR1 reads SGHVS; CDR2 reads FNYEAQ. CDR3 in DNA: TGTGCCAGCAGCCCCTCTAGCGGGAGGGCCTCAGATACGCAGTATTTT. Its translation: CASSPSSGRASDTQYF.

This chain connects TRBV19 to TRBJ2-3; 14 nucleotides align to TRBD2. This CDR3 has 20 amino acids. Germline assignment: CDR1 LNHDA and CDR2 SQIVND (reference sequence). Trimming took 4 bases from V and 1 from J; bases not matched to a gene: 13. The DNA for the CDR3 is TGTGCCAGTAGTAGCGGCGCCGGGACTAGCGGGAGTCCCGGCACAGATACGCAGTATTTT. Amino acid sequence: CASSSGAGTSGSPGTDTQYF.

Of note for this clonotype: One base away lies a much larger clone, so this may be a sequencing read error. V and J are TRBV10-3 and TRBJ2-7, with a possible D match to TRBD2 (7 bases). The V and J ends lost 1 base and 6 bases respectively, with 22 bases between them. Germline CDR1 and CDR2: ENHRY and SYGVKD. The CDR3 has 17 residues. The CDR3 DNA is TGTGCCATCAGTGAGTACCCCGCGGGGGCTAGCCCCGGCGAGCAGTACTTC. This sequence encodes CAISEYPAGASPGEQYF.

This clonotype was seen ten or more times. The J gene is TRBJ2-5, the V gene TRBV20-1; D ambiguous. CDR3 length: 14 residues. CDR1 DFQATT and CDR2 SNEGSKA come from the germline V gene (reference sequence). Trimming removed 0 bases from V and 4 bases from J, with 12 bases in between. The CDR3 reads CSAREIGRRETQYF. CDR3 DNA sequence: TGCAGTGCTAGAGAAATAGGCAGGCGAGAGACCCAGTACTTC.

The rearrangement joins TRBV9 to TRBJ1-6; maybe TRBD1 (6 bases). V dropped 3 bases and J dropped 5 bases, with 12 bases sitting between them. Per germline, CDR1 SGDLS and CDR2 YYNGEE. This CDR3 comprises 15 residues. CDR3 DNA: TGTGCCAGCAGCGCCTGGACAGAGGATAATTCACCCCTCCACTTT. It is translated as CASSAWTEDNSPLHF.

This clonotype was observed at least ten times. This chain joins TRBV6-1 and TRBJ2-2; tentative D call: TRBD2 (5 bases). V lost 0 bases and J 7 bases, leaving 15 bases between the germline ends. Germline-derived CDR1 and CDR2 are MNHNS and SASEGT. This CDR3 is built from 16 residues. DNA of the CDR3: TGTGCCAGCAGTGAAGCGGGCCTACTAGGGAGCGGGGAGCTGTTTTTT. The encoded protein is CASSEAGLLGSGELFF.

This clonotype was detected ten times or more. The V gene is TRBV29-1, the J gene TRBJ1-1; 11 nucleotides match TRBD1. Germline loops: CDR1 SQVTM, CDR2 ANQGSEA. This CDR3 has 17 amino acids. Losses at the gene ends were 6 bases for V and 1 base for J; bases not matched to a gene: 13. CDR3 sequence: CSVSVGQGALRNTEAFF. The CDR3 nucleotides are TGCAGCGTCTCAGTAGGACAGGGGGCTTTACGGAACACTGAAGCTTTCTTT. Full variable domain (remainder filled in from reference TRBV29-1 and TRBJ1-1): SAVISQKPSRDICQRGTSLTIQCQVDSQVTMMFWYRQQPGQSLTLIATANQGSEATYESGFVIDKFPISRPNLTFSTLTVSNMSPEDSSIYLCSVSVGQGALRNTEAFFGQGTRLTVV.

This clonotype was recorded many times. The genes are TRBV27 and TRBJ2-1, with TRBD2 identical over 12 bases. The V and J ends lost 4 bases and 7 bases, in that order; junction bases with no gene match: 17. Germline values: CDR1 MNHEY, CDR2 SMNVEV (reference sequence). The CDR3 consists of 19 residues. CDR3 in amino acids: CASSSDDYPLAGGRNEQFF. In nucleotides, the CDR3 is TGTGCCAGCAGTTCCGATGATTATCCGCTAGCGGGAGGGAGGAATGAGCAGTTCTTC.

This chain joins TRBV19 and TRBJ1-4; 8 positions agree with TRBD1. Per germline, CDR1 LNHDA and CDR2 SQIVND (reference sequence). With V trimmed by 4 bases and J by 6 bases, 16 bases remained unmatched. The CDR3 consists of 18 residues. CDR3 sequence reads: CASSRTGQGAGVDEKLFF. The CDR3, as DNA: TGTGCCAGTAGTAGGACTGGACAGGGCGCCGGCGTTGATGAAAAACTGTTTTTT.

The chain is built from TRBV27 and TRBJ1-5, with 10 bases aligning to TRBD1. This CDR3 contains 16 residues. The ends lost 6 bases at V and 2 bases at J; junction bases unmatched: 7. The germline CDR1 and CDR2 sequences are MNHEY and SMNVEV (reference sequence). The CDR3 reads CASSPTGGRGNQPQHF. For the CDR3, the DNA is TGTGCCAGCAGCCCGACAGGGGGCCGCGGCAATCAGCCCCAGCATTTT.

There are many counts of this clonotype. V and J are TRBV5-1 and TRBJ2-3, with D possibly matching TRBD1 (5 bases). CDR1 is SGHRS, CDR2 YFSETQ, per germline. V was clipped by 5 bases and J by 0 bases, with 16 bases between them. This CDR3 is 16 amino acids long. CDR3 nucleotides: TGCGCCAGCAGGGCAGGGTCATCCCCTAGCACAGATACGCAGTATTTT. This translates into CASRAGSSPSTDTQYF.

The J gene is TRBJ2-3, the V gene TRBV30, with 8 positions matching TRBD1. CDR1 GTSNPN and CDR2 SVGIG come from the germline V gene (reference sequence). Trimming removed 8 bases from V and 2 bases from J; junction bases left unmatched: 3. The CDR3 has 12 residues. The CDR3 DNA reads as TGTGCCGGGACAGGAGCCACAGATACGCAGTATTTT. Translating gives CAGTGATDTQYF.

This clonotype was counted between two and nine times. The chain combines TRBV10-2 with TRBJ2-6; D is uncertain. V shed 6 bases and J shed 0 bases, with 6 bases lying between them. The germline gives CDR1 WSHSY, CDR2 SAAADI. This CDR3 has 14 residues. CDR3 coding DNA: TGCGCCAGCAGGGCCAGCTCTGGGGCCAACGTCCTGACTTTC. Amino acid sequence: CASRASSGANVLTF.

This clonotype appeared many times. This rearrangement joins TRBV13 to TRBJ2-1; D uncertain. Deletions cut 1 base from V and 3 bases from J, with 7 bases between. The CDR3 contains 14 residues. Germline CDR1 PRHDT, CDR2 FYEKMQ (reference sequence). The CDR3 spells CASSLVGYYNEQFF. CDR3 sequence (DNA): TGTGCCAGCAGCTTAGTGGGGTACTACAATGAGCAGTTCTTC.

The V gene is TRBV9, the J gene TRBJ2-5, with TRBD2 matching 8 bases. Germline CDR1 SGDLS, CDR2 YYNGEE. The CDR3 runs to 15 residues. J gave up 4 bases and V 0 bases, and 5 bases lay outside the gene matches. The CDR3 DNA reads TGTGCCAGCAGCGTAGCTACCGGGGGGGGAGAGACCCAGTACTTC. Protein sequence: CASSVATGGGETQYF.

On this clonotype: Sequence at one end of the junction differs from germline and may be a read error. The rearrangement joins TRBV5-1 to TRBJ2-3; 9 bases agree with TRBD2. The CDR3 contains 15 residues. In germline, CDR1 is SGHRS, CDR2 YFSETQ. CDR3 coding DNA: TGCGCCAACAGCCGACTAGCGGAGCCCCCAGATACGCAGTATTTT. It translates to CANSRLAEPPDTQYF.

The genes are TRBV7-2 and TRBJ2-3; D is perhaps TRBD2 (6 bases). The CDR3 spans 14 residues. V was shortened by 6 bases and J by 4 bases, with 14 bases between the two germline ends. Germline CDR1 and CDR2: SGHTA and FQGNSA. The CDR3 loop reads CASRTRERPDTQYF. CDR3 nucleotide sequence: TGTGCCAGCAGGACTAGAGAGAGGCCAGATACGCAGTATTTT.

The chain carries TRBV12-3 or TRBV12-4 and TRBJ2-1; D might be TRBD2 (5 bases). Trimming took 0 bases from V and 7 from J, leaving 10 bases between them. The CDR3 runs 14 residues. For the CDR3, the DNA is TGTGCCAGCAGTTTAGCGAGGGCCGGTAATGAGCAGTTCTTC. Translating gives CASSLARAGNEQFF.